The rows below give T cell receptor beta chains drawn from one sample of a study of Ad26.COV2.S vaccination and SARS-CoV-2 variants. This table comes from immunoSEQ multiplex PCR, and its TCRdb copy is limited to in-frame clones, with some not included. Of a few hundred thousand clones in the sample, around nine tenths were seen once. This specimen consisted of peripheral blood, obtained in a trial of Ad26.COV2.S vaccine versus placebo. The receptors derive from a person between 18 and 65 years old who received the Ad26.COV2.S COVID-19 vaccine or a placebo. Both conserved end residues are part of each CDR3. Fields, in order: J gene, V gene, CDR3 protein.

J gene: TRBJ2-6; V gene: TRBV6-2/TRBV6-3; CDR3 protein: CASSYSPGPSGANVLTF
J gene: TRBJ1-6; V gene: TRBV6-5; CDR3 protein: CATRQGRSPLHF
J gene: TRBJ2-7; V gene: TRBV7-9; CDR3 protein: CASSLVRTSGHEQYF
J gene: TRBJ1-2; V gene: TRBV7-2; CDR3 protein: CASSSGTGGGYTF
J gene: TRBJ2-1; V gene: TRBV29-1; CDR3 protein: CSVVDSGGYNEQFF
J gene: TRBJ1-5; V gene: TRBV7-6; CDR3 protein: CASSYGSNQPQHF
J gene: TRBJ2-7; V gene: TRBV7-9; CDR3 protein: CASSPEVLTSYEQYF
J gene: TRBJ2-3; V gene: TRBV9; CDR3 protein: CASSPPLGGLGTDTQYF
J gene: TRBJ1-5; V gene: TRBV6-6; CDR3 protein: CASSYDRAQHF
J gene: TRBJ2-7; V gene: TRBV27; CDR3 protein: CASSPTVTGGAYEQYF
J gene: TRBJ1-3; V gene: TRBV15; CDR3 protein: CATSRSQGNTIYF
J gene: TRBJ2-3; V gene: TRBV2; CDR3 protein: CAKARLVGTDTQYF
J gene: TRBJ1-4; V gene: TRBV6-2/TRBV6-3; CDR3 protein: CASSYPHGQGTTPEPNEKLFF
J gene: TRBJ2-1; V gene: TRBV5-6; CDR3 protein: CASSSGPNNEQFF
J gene: TRBJ1-3; V gene: TRBV12-3/TRBV12-4; CDR3 protein: CASSLRMADTIYF
J gene: TRBJ2-7; V gene: TRBV11-2; CDR3 protein: CASSLRGVMDEQYF
J gene: TRBJ1-2; V gene: TRBV5-1; CDR3 protein: CASSQDPDLTGYTF
J gene: TRBJ1-3; V gene: TRBV18; CDR3 protein: CASSPGNTGNTIYF
J gene: TRBJ2-7; V gene: TRBV19; CDR3 protein: CASSISGVSYEQYF
J gene: TRBJ1-2; V gene: TRBV6-2/TRBV6-3; CDR3 protein: CASSSSGGGYTF
J gene: TRBJ2-1; V gene: TRBV5-1; CDR3 protein: CASSRTSGTSSYNEQFF
J gene: TRBJ1-3; V gene: TRBV7-9; CDR3 protein: CASSLLTVSGNTIYF
J gene: TRBJ1-5; V gene: TRBV6-5; CDR3 protein: CASTPRGGGNQPQHF
J gene: TRBJ2-3; V gene: TRBV7-9; CDR3 protein: CASSLTSGRTDTQYF
J gene: TRBJ2-3; V gene: TRBV14; CDR3 protein: CASSALGAGPTYTQYF
J gene: TRBJ1-1; V gene: TRBV7-6; CDR3 protein: CASSLGNRGQNTEAFF
J gene: TRBJ2-5; V gene: TRBV14; CDR3 protein: CASSQFGQGAQYF
J gene: TRBJ1-2; V gene: TRBV11-2; CDR3 protein: CASSTDRSMGYTF
J gene: TRBJ1-1; V gene: TRBV24-1; CDR3 protein: CAITQGNTEAFF
J gene: TRBJ2-7; V gene: TRBV27; CDR3 protein: CASSFGASGGEGSYEQYF
J gene: TRBJ2-5; V gene: TRBV12-3/TRBV12-4; CDR3 protein: CASSYSYRTQYF
J gene: TRBJ1-2; V gene: TRBV4-1; CDR3 protein: CASSQDRGDRYRANYGYTF